The present T cell receptor beta chain was sequenced within a study of CD8 T cells in ankylosing spondylitis. TCRdb ran MiXCR on the 5' RACE reads and lists one entry per CDR3 protein. The table shows some 130,000 distinct CDR3 sequences, with 8% to 9% occurring only once. This CDR3 has 12 amino acids. The germline V gene has CDR1 SNHLY and CDR2 FYNNEI. With 3 bases removed from V and 0 bases from J, the gap between germline ends came to 3 bases. This clonotype was detected many times. Material: synovial fluid, either unsorted or a sorted T cell fraction (not recorded which). The TCR originated in a male donor with ankylosing spondylitis. The chain has TRBV2 and TRBJ2-7; D not certain. CDR3 loop: CASSEVSYEQYF. CDR3 bases: TGTGCCAGCAGTGAGGTCTCCTACGAGCAGTACTTC.